This T cell receptor (beta chain) was identified during a study of cytomegalovirus exposure and HLA in healthy donors (TCRdb year 2017). Broadly, across the study: An earlier analysis of some 600 of the donors reported approximately 280 Gb of sequence data and around 110 million unique TCR beta sequences obtained from roughly 180 million T cells. About 300 gigabases of sequencing data and approximately 84 million unique TCR sequences were included in an early release covering about 600 HLA-typed donors. The genetic ancestry cluster associated with self-reported Caucasian donors included around 76% of the roughly 360 genotyped donors. The study aimed to test whether signatures of past pathogen exposure could be identified by cataloging public T cell receptors. Using immunosequencing, the study profiled T cell repertoires from fewer than 850 subjects and related those repertoires to cytomegalovirus serostatus. Besides the first cohort of 500 to 700 subjects, a separate validation cohort made up of 120 different subjects was used. To predict cytomegalovirus infection status, the study brought together high-throughput TCR immunosequencing, statistical association of individual TCRs with disease status, and machine learning. To study patterns of TCR occurrence, a later analysis re-analyzed previously published TCR beta repertoires from under 750 donors and added high-resolution HLA genotyping. Rather than using new phenotypic data, the later analysis identified candidate immune exposures from TCR beta sequences and from how often those sequences occurred across donors. In an earlier analysis of 587 of the donors, high-throughput TCR beta sequencing was used to judge whether each TCR beta V gene segment behaved as functional or pseudogenic. Donor age, sex, ethnicity and CMV serostatus were compiled together with the repertoire data. Genome-wide SNP genotypes for about 65% of the 666 donors were used in a later genetic analysis, which treated that subset as a discovery cohort. Every discovery cohort repertoire had been produced on one sequencing platform. HLA typing included class I and class II loci at four-digit resolution. The number of donors typed differed by locus, with about 629-630 for A, B, C, DRB1 and DQB1, approximately 500 for DQA1, over 600 for DPA1, and some 470 for DPB1. Four to six DR-DQ haplotypes were handled as single units for association and clustering, since linkage in the cohort was strong. On average, roughly 200,000 unique TCR beta nucleotide sequences were sequenced per donor among roughly 430 genotyped donors of the cohort, with 15% to 20% of those sequences being non-productive.

The cohort was made up of roughly 670 healthy bone marrow donors. At the time of sampling, all cohort members were nominally healthy, though unrecorded immune exposures were likely present. The donor tested CMV seronegative and was one of the 352 seronegative cohort members. A peripheral blood sample was provided by each donor, and peripheral blood mononuclear cells were used for TCR beta sequencing. Genomic DNA extraction from the blood cell samples was performed with the Qiagen DNeasy Blood Extraction Kit. Library prep was done by the immunoSEQ multiplex PCR assay. A mixture of 60 forward primers for TCR Vbeta segments and 13 reverse primers for TCR Jbeta segments was used in the multiplex PCR. A multiplex PCR assay on genomic DNA amplified the CDR3 region of rearranged TCR beta genes. Amplified TCR beta libraries were sequenced as 87-base-pair reads on the Illumina HiSeq System. The study's own analysis went as follows. Across the roughly 640 repertoires, a later analysis counted tens of millions of unique TCR beta chains, around 11 million of which were shared by at least two donors. Raw reads were error-corrected and collapsed into unique sequences with a nearest-neighbor algorithm that merged closely related sequences to remove PCR and sequencing errors. V, D and J gene segments were assigned by aligning CDR3 sequences to IMGT reference sequences. For a sequence to be retained, at least a six-nucleotide match to both a V gene segment and a J gene segment was required. Rearrangements were classified as productive when the CDR3 lacked stop codons and remained in frame with V and J, and all other rearrangements were classified as non-productive. Following IMGT convention, CDR3 was defined as the stretch from the second conserved V-encoded cysteine to the conserved J-encoded phenylalanine. The earlier analysis of about 610 of the donors excluded any sequence lacking an unambiguous match to a single V gene segment. An earlier analysis of almost 600 of the donors classified V segments as functional when productive rearrangements were above 56.7% and as segregating when the standard deviation between donors was above 5%. A statistical classification framework was built to diagnose cytomegalovirus status from the catalog of TCR beta chain sequences. V and J gene assignment, in a later analysis, came from comparing TCR nucleotide sequences with IMGT/GENE-DB human TR gene sequences. A later analysis assigned CDR3 sequences and most-parsimonious VDJ recombination scenarios with the TCRdist pipeline. In a later analysis, each TCR beta chain was defined by its CDR3 amino acid sequence together with its V-gene family, and reads lacking a unique V-gene family were excluded. As a way to deal with suspected cross-contamination and a sequencing artifact, a later analysis dropped over 550 nucleotide sequences that were highly shared and had low generation probability. In a later analysis, a clonal expansion index was calculated for each public chain from normalized within-repertoire ranks of inferred template counts. A later analysis computed generation probabilities with a VDJ recombination model fitted to out-of-frame rearrangements, and checked the results against IGoR. In a later analysis, hypergeometric tests were used to score TCR-TCR, TCR-HLA and TCR-CMV co-occurrence, with a repertoire-size bias correction applied to TCR pairs. False discovery rates were estimated in a later analysis by permuting HLA or CMV assignments 20 times. In a later analysis, co-occurring TCRs were grouped with DBSCAN, and TCRdist sequence similarity was added when clustering was performed within HLA-allele-positive subsets. Repertoires with fewer than 30,000 or more than 120,000 public chains were left out of co-occurrence clustering, as were a handful of repertoires with anomalous nucleotide sharing. In its TCRdb copy, this immuneACCESS table keeps in-frame sequences only and misses some clones. Where compared with another copy, unresolved V genes explain less than half of these, and the others have no known cause. That table is the source of V, J and clone size, and D and trimming were worked out from the DNA. The sample has about 110,000 clones on record, 60% to 80% of them singletons. About 0.8% of the sample goes to the ten largest clones.

Comments on this clone: Its specific antigen is unknown. Per-base quality was not reported, and no clone a single base away is much larger than it.

Overall study outcomes, separate from this receptor: The classifier was reported to diagnose cytomegalovirus status with high specificity and sensitivity in both the original cohort and the validation cohort. In a later analysis, around 17,000 TCR beta sequences were associated with specific HLA alleles at a false discovery rate of 0.05. Broadly in line with IMGT annotations, most TCR beta V segments showed up in productive rearrangements about 90% or about 30% of the time in an earlier analysis of a few hundred of the donors. According to a later analysis, most CMV-associated TCR beta chains appeared to be HLA-restricted, and the HLA associations seemed to be driven largely by CMV exposure. Assigning TCR associations to individual alleles was difficult when HLA alleles, especially DR and DQ, strongly co-occurred. According to a later analysis, TCR association rates differed among HLA loci, with DRB1 alleles showing the most associated TCRs and HLA-C alleles showing the fewest. An association between a missense DCLRE1C variant and V-gene and J-gene trimming of TCR beta chains was found in a later genetic analysis and replicated in an independent cohort. Several of the top co-occurrence clusters appeared to be linked to parvovirus B19, influenza, CMV and Epstein-Barr virus, according to a later analysis. Correlated functional status among segregating V segments might be attributable to linkage disequilibrium, but an unknown experimental factor could not be ruled out. In a later analysis, HLA-associated TCR beta chains were found to be more clonally expanded and to have lower generation probabilities than equally common non-associated chains. In vitro tests confirmed that a few of the cytomegalovirus-associated TCR beta chains recognize cytomegalovirus antigens. Across donors, most TCR sequences were observed very rarely, whereas some public TCRs were present in many individuals. The sequencing pipeline was judged likely to have produced a cluster of highly shared sequence variants as a technical artifact. A further reported finding was that TCR beta sequences accurately predicted the HLA-A and HLA-B alleles for most subjects in the first cohort. The cohort was sequenced for TCR beta chains only, and without alpha or paired-chain data the features that could be detected were limited. A total of roughly 160 TCR beta chains were listed by the study as associated with cytomegalovirus. The authors suggested that the approach could potentially be extended to other disease states and immunological phenotypes. A later genetic analysis reported fewer N-insertions in productive TCRs among donors in an Asian-associated ancestry cluster than the approximately 700-donor mean. Because counts were too low, more than 15 rarely observed V segments, including chromosome 9 orphons, were excluded from the earlier analysis of 500 to 700 of the donors. The only immune exposure information available for the cohort was CMV serostatus. HLA typing was unavailable for some donors at each locus, so association tests used only the typed subset. Roughly uniform sequencing depth across donors was assumed in presence/absence analyses, although this assumption may not hold.

The clonotype originates from a boy under 18 in good health and CMV-seronegative. Sequencing input: PBMCs.

The CDR3 sequence is CATSTQGSNQPQHF. The sequence in DNA is TGTGCCACCAGCACACAGGGAAGCAATCAGCCCCAGCATTTT. The chain is assembled from TRBV15 and TRBJ1-5; TRBD1 could be the D gene, as 6 bases match. CDR1 and CDR2 are drawn from the germline V gene (reference sequence): LNHNV, YYDKDF. Trimming removed 4 bases from V and 1 base from J, leaving 8 bases between the germline ends. There are 14 amino acids in the CDR3, from cysteine to phenylalanine inclusive. Only the CDR3 DNA is retained, 42 bases long and in frame from the first base.